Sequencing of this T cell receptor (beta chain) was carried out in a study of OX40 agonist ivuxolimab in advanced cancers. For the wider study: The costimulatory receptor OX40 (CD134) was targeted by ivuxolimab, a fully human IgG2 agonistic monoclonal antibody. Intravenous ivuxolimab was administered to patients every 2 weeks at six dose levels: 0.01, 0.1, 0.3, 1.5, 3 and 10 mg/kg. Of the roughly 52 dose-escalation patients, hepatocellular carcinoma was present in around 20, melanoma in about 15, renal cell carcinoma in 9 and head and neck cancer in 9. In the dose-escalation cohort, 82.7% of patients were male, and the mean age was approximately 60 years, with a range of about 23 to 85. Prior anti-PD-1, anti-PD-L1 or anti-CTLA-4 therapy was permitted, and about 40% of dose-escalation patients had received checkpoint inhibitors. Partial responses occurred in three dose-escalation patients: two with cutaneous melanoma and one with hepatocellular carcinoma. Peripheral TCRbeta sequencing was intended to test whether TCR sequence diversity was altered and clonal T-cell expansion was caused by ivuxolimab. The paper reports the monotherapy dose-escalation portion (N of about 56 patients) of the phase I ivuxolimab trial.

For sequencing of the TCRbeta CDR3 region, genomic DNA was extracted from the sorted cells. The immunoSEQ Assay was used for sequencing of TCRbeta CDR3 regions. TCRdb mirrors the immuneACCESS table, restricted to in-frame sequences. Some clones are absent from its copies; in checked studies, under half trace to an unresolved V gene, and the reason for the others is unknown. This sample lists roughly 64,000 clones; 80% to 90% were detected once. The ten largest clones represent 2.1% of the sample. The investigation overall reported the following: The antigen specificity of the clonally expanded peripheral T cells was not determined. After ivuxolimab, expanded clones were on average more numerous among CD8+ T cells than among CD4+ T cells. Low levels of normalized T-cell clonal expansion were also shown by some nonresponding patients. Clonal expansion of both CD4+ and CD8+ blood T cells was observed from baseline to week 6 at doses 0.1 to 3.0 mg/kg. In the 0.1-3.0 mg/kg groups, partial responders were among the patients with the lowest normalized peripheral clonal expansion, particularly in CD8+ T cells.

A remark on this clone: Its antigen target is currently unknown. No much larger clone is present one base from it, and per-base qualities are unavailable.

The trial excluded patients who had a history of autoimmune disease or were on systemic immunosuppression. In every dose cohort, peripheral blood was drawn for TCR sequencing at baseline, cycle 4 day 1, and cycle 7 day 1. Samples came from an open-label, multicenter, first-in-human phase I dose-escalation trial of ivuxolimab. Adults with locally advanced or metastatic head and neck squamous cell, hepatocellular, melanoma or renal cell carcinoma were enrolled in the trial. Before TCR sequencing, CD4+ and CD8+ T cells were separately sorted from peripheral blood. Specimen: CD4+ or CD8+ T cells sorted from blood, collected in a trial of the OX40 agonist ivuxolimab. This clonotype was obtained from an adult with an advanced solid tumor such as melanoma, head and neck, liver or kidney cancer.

The CDR3 has the sequence CASSYGTGGYEQYF. The DNA reads as follows: TGTGCCAGCAGCTATGGGACAGGGGGCTACGAGCAGTACTTC. This chain joins TRBV7-9 to TRBJ2-7; TRBD1 matches 11 bases in the middle. From V the trimming removes 4 bases and from J it removes 3 bases, while the gene matches leave 2 bases of the junction unaccounted for. In the germline V gene (reference sequence), CDR1 corresponds to SEHNR and CDR2 to FQNEAQ. Taken from cysteine to phenylalanine, the CDR3 has 14 residues. Just CDR3 DNA is preserved here, 42 bases in frame from base 1.